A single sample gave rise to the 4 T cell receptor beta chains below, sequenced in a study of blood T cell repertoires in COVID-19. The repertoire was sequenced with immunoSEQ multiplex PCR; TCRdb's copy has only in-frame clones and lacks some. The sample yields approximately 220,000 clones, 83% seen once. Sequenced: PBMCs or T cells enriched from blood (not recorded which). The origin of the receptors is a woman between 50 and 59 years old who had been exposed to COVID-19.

CDR3 bases: TGCGCCAGCAGTACAGTAGGAGGAACTGAAGCTTTCTTT. Protein product: CASSTVGGTEAFF. The chain uses TRBV5-1 and TRBJ1-1, with D unclear. Germline values: CDR1 SGHRS, CDR2 YFSETQ. Trimming took 5 bases from V and 5 from J, leaving 13 bases between them. The CDR3 contains 13 residues.

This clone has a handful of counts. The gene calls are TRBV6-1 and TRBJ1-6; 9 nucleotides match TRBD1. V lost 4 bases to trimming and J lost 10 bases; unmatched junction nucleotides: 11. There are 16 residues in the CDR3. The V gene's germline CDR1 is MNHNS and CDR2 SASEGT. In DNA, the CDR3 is TGTGCCAGCAGTGCCTACCAACAGGGGGCTGGCTCACCCCTCCACTTT. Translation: CASSAYQQGAGSPLHF.

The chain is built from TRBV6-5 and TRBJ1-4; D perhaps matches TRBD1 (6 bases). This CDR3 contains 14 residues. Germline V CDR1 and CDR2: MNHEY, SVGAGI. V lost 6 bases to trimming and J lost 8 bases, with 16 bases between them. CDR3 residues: CASRPGRGGEKLFF. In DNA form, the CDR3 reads TGTGCCAGCAGACCTGGGAGGGGGGGAGAAAAACTGTTTTTT.

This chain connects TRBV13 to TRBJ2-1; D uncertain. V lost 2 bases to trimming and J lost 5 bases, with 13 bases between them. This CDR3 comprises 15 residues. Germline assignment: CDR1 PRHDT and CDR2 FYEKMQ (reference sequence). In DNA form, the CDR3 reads TGTGCCAGCAGCTTATTAGCCCCCACTCACAATGAGCAGTTCTTC. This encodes CASSLLAPTHNEQFF.